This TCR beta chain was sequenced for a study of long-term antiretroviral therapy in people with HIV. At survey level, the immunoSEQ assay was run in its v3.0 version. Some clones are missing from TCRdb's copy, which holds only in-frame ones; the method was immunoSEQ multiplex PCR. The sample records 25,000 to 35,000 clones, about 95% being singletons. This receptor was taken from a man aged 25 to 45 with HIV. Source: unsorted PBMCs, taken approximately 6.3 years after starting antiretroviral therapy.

CDR3 nucleotides: TGTGCCAGCAGTTTGGCACAAAACTATGGCTACACCTTC. Translating it yields CASSLAQNYGYTF. The chain links TRBV28 to TRBJ1-2; D call uncertain. This CDR3 comprises 13 residues. Germline CDR1 is MDHEN and CDR2 is SYDVKM. Trimming stripped 3 bases from V and 2 bases from J, with 7 bases between.